This section outlines one TCR beta chain sequence together with its context. TCRdb keeps only in-frame clones here, not all; method: immunoSEQ multiplex PCR. This table holds a few hundred thousand clones, roughly 88% found once. Germline values: CDR1 MNHEY, CDR2 SVGAGI. The CDR3 extends over 14 amino acids. V lost 5 bases to trimming and J lost 3 bases; unmatched junction nucleotides: 6. The data were obtained in a study of blood T cell repertoires in COVID-19. The source of this sequence is a young man who had recovered from COVID-19. J is TRBJ1-1 and V is TRBV6-5; 7 positions agree with TRBD1. Sequencing used PBMCs or T cells enriched from blood (not recorded which). The CDR3 DNA reads as TGTGCCAGCAGTCAACAGGGGTGGGACACTGAAGCTTTCTTT. Its translation is CASSQQGWDTEAFF.